The 18 T cell receptor beta chains listed next were all sequenced from one sample in a study of blood T cell repertoires in COVID-19. Sequenced by immunoSEQ multiplex PCR; TCRdb stores in-frame clones only, minus some. The sample has more than 250,000 clones, 80% to 90% seen once. Sequenced: peripheral blood. The receptors derive from a woman aged 45-65 years with acute or convalescent COVID-19.

CDR3 coding DNA: TGTGCCAGCAGCTCTTTTTATGGGGACACAGGGAACACTGAAGCTTTCTTT. Translated, it gives CASSSFYGDTGNTEAFF. V and J are TRBV11-2 and TRBJ1-1, with D perhaps matching TRBD1 (6 bases). Trimming shortened V by 4 bases and J by 1 base, and 19 bases separated the two germline ends. Germline CDR1 is SGHAT and CDR2 is FQNNGV. CDR3 length: 17 residues. Full variable domain (missing parts from reference TRBV11-2 and TRBJ1-1): EAGVAQSPRYKIIEKRQSVAFWCNPISGHATLYWYQQILGQGPKLLIQFQNNGVVDDSQLPKDRFSAERLKGVDSTLKIQPAKLEDSAVYLCASSSFYGDTGNTEAFFGQGTRLTVV.

The gene calls are TRBV4-2 and TRBJ1-6, with 9 nucleotides matching TRBD1. The CDR3 contains 15 residues. The germline V gene has CDR1 LGHNA and CDR2 YNFKEQ. Trimming took 0 bases from V and 10 from J; bases not matched to a gene: 4. The CDR3: CASSQEGQGRSPLHF. In nucleotides, the CDR3 is TGTGCCAGCAGCCAAGAGGGACAGGGCCGATCACCCCTCCACTTT.

This chain links TRBV7-9 with TRBJ2-1; D remains ambiguous. The CDR3 is made up of 16 amino acids. Germline V CDR1 and CDR2: SEHNR, FQNEAQ (reference sequence). The V gene lost 5 bases and the J gene lost 0 bases, with 14 bases spanning the gap. The CDR3, as DNA: TGTGCCAGCAGCCACGTGGTGCTATTCTCCTACAATGAGCAGTTCTTC. It codes for CASSHVVLFSYNEQFF.

Only a few counts were recorded for this clone. The chain recombines TRBV7-3 with TRBJ1-6; D remains ambiguous. V was clipped by 0 bases and J by 11 bases, with 11 bases between them. The CDR3 runs to 14 residues. The V gene's germline CDR1 is SGHTA and CDR2 FQGTGA. The CDR3 DNA reads TGTGCCAGCAGCTTAACCGTCATAGCGGCACCCCTCCACTTT. This codes for CASSLTVIAAPLHF. Using reference TRBV7-3 and TRBJ1-6 for the parts outside the CDR3, the full variable domain is GAGVSQTPSNKVTEKGKYVELRCDPISGHTALYWYRQSLGQGPEFLIYFQGTGAADDSGLPNDRFFAVRPEGSVSTLKIQRTERGDSAVYLCASSLTVIAAPLHFGNGTRLTVT.

This clone was recorded once. The chain is built from TRBV19 and TRBJ2-6, with a possible D match to TRBD2 (6 bases). V was trimmed by 8 bases and J by 4 bases, leaving 12 bases between them. Germline V gives CDR1 LNHDA, CDR2 SQIVND (reference sequence). The CDR3 contains 14 residues. The CDR3 region is CASGDLSGANVLTF. The CDR3 nucleotides read TGTGCCAGTGGGGACTTGTCCGGGGCCAACGTCCTGACTTTC.

J is TRBJ2-5 and V is TRBV5-4; 7 nucleotides align to TRBD1. With V trimmed by 3 bases and J by 3 bases, 5 bases remained unmatched. This CDR3 has 14 amino acids. CDR1 SGHNT and CDR2 YYREEE come from the germline V gene (reference sequence). CDR3 loop: CASSYSTGEETQYF. The CDR3 nucleotides read TGTGCCAGCAGCTATTCCACAGGGGAAGAGACCCAGTACTTC.

This chain links TRBV9 with TRBJ2-7, with TRBD1 matching over 9 bases. The CDR3 spans 15 residues. Germline CDR1 and CDR2: SGDLS and YYNGEE. The trim removed 4 bases at V and 0 bases at J, leaving 5 bases unmatched. CDR3 in amino acids: CASSFGQGSSYEQYF. The CDR3 nucleotides are TGTGCCAGCAGCTTCGGACAGGGGAGCTCCTACGAGCAGTACTTC.

The CDR3 DNA reads TGCGCCAGCAGTGAGGTGGTGGGCCAGCCCCAGCATTTT. Its translation is CASSEVVGQPQHF. V is TRBV10-1 and J is TRBJ1-5, with unresolved D. The germline CDR1 and CDR2 sequences are WNHNN and SYGVQD (reference sequence). Trimming removed 2 bases from V and 7 bases from J, with 9 bases in between. The CDR3 contains 13 residues.

This clone came up once. The J gene is TRBJ1-5, the V gene TRBV19; the D is unclear. CDR3 size: 15 residues. CDR1 is LNHDA, CDR2 SQIVND, per germline (reference sequence). V shed 2 bases and J shed 7 bases, with 15 bases lying between them. This chain's CDR3 is CASSIIFGVEQPQHF. The CDR3 nucleotides read TGTGCCAGTAGTATAATTTTCGGGGTGGAGCAGCCCCAGCATTTT.

The chain joins TRBV15 to TRBJ1-6, with TRBD1 matching 12 bases. This CDR3 spans 16 amino acids. The V gene end was trimmed by 2 bases and the J gene end by 6 bases; junction bases not matched to a gene: 2. CDR1 is LNHNV, CDR2 YYDKDF, per germline (reference sequence). The CDR3 reads CATSRRGQGANSPLHF. DNA for the CDR3: TGTGCCACCAGCAGAAGGGGACAGGGGGCTAATTCACCCCTCCACTTT. The full variable domain, with the rest looked up from reference TRBV15 and TRBJ1-6, is DAMVIQNPRYQVTQFGKPVTLSCSQTLNHNVMYWYQQKSSQAPKLLFHYYDKDFNNEADTPDNFQSRRPNTSFCFLDIRSPGLGDTAMYLCATSRRGQGANSPLHFGNGTRLTVT.

This chain joins TRBV7-2 and TRBJ2-3; 9 bases are shared with TRBD2. In germline, CDR1 is SGHTA, CDR2 FQGNSA. J lost 1 base, V lost 1 base, and 6 bases had no gene match. The CDR3 consists of 17 residues. The CDR3: CASSLDRSSGGTDTQYF. The CDR3 DNA is TGTGCCAGCAGCTTAGATCGGTCTAGCGGGGGCACAGATACGCAGTATTTT.

The chain recombines TRBV5-1 with TRBJ1-2; the D gene is possibly TRBD1 (6 bases). Trimming shortened V by 0 bases and J by 2 bases, and 11 bases separated the two germline ends. This CDR3 region has 15 residues. The germline CDR1 and CDR2 sequences are SGHRS and YFSETQ. The DNA of the CDR3 is TGCGCCAGCAGCTTGGTGCGGGGGGCGAACTATGGCTACACCTTC. Encoded protein: CASSLVRGANYGYTF.

The V and J genes are TRBV6-1 and TRBJ1-1, with D perhaps matching TRBD1 (5 bases). With 3 bases removed from V and 0 bases from J, the gap between germline ends came to 11 bases. CDR3 length: 15 residues. The germline V gene has CDR1 MNHNS and CDR2 SASEGT. For the CDR3, the DNA is TGTGCCAGCAGTGATATAGGGGTCGTGAACACTGAAGCTTTCTTT. Translated: CASSDIGVVNTEAFF.

The rearrangement joins TRBV6-6 to TRBJ1-6; 8 bases match TRBD1. Germline V CDR1 and CDR2: MNHNY, SVGAGI (reference sequence). J gave up 5 bases and V 7 bases, and 4 bases lay outside the gene matches. This CDR3 comprises 14 residues. The CDR3 is CASTRQGHNSPLHF. CDR3 in DNA: TGTGCCAGCACCAGACAGGGGCATAATTCACCCCTCCACTTT.

This clone has a single count. This rearrangement joins TRBV4-3 to TRBJ2-2; possibly TRBD2 for D (7 bases). V was cut by 4 bases and J by 5 bases, with 20 bases left in between. From germline, CDR1 is LGHNA and CDR2 YSLEER. The CDR3 length is 17 residues. The CDR3 nucleotides are TGCGCCAGCAGCCCATCGAGGGGGGGGCCATCAACCGGGGAGCTGTTTTTT. It encodes CASSPSRGGPSTGELFF.

This sequence joins TRBV6-5 and TRBJ1-5; D unclear. V lost 6 bases and J 5 bases, leaving 11 bases between the germline ends. Germline-derived CDR1 and CDR2 are MNHEY and SVGAGI. CDR3 size: 13 residues. CDR3 protein: CASSQDGDQPQHF. CDR3 bases: TGTGCCAGCAGCCAGGACGGGGATCAGCCCCAGCATTTT.

V gene TRBV11-2 combines with J gene TRBJ2-7, with 7 bases that match TRBD1. The CDR3 extends over 14 amino acids. Germline values: CDR1 SGHAT, CDR2 FQNNGV. The V gene end was trimmed by 4 bases and the J gene end by 5 bases; junction bases not matched to a gene: 8. The CDR3 is CASSSTGESNEQYF. In DNA form, the CDR3 reads TGTGCCAGCAGCTCCACAGGGGAAAGTAACGAGCAGTACTTC.

The chain joins TRBV7-3 to TRBJ1-1; 7 positions match TRBD1. The germline CDR1 and CDR2 sequences are SGHTA and FQGTGA. V was pared by 7 bases and J by 1 base, with 3 bases of the junction left unmatched. CDR3 length: 13 amino acids. Here the CDR3 reads CASTRDRNTEAFF. In nucleotides, the CDR3 is TGTGCCAGCACCCGGGACAGGAACACTGAAGCTTTCTTT.